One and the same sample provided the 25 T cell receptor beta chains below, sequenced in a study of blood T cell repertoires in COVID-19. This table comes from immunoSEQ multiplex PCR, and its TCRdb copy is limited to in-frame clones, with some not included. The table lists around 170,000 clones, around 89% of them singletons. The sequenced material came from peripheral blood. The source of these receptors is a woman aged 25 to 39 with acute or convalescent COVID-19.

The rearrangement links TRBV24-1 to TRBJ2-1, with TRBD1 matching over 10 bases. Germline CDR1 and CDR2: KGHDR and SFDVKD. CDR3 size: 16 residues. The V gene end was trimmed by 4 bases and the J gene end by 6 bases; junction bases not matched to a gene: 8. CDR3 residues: CATSDLTGGAINEQFF. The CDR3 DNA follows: TGTGCCACCAGTGACCTGACAGGGGGCGCTATCAATGAGCAGTTCTTC.

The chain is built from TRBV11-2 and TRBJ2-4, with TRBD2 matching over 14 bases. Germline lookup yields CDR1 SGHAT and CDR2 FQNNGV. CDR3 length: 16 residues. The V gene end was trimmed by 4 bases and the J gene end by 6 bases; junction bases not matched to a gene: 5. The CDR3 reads CASSSKTSGRANIQYF. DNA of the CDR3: TGTGCCAGCAGCTCCAAGACTAGCGGGAGGGCAAACATTCAGTACTTC. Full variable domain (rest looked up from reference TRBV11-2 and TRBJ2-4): EAGVAQSPRYKIIEKRQSVAFWCNPISGHATLYWYQQILGQGPKLLIQFQNNGVVDDSQLPKDRFSAERLKGVDSTLKIQPAKLEDSAVYLCASSSKTSGRANIQYFGAGTRLSVL.

The CDR3 sequence is CASSPLDRLKEQFF. DNA of the CDR3: TGTGCCAGCAGCCCCTTGGACAGGTTAAAGGAGCAGTTCTTC. The V and J genes are TRBV14 and TRBJ2-1; TRBD1 matches 7 bases. The junction had 10 bases not matched to a gene; V was cut back by 4 bases and J by 10 bases. Germline values: CDR1 SGHDN, CDR2 FVKESK. The CDR3 covers 14 residues.

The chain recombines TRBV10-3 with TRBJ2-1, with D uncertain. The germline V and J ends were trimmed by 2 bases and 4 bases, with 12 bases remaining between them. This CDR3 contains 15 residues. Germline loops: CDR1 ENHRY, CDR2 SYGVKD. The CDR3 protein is CAISEVQNRYNEQFF. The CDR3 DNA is TGTGCCATCAGTGAGGTCCAGAATCGATACAATGAGCAGTTCTTC.

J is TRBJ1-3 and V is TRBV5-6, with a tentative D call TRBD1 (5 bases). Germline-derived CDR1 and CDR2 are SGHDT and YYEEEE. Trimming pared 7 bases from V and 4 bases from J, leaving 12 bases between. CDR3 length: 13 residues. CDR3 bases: TGTGCCAGCTCCTTTGGGGCAGGAAACACCATATATTTT. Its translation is CASSFGAGNTIYF.

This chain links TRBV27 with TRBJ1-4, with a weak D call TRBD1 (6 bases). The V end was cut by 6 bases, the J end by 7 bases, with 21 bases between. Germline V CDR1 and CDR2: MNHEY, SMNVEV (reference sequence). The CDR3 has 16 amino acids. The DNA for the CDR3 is TGTGCCAGCAGCCCTCGACCGGACAGTGATCGTGAAAAACTGTTTTTT. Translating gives CASSPRPDSDREKLFF. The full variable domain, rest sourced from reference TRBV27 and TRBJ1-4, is EAQVTQNPRYLITVTGKKLTVTCSQNMNHEYMSWYRQDPGLGLRQIYYSMNVEVTDKGDVPEGYKVSRKEKRNFPLILESPSPNQTSLYFCASSPRPDSDREKLFFGSGTQLSVL.

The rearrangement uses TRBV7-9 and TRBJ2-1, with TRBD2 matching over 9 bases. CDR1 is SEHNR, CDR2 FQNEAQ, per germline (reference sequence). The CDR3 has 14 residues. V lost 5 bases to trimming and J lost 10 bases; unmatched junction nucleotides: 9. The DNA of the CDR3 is TGTGCCAGCAGCCTTGCGGGAGGGCTTAACGAGCAGTTCTTC. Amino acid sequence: CASSLAGGLNEQFF.

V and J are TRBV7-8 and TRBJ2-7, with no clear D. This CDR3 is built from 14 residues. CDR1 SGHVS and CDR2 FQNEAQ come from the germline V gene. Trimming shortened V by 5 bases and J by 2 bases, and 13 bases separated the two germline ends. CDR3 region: CASSLTVGPYEQYF. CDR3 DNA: TGTGCCAGCAGCCTCACGGTGGGCCCCTACGAGCAGTACTTC.

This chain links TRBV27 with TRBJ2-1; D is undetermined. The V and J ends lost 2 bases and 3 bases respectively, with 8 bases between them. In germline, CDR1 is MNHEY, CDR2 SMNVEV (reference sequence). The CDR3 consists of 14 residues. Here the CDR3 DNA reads TGTGCCAGCAGTTTAGCAAGGAGCTACAATGAGCAGTTCTTC. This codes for CASSLARSYNEQFF.

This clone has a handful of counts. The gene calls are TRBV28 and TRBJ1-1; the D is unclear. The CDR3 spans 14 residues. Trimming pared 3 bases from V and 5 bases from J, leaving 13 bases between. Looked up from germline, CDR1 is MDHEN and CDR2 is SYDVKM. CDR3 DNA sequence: TGTGCCAGCAGTTTCGCGTCGGGTGGTACTGAAGCTTTCTTT. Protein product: CASSFASGGTEAFF.

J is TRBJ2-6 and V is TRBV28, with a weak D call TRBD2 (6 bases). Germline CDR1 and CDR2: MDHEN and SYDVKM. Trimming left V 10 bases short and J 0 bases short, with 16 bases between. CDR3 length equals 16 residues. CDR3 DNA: TGTGCCACGAACCGGGGGATAAGCTCTGGGGCCAACGTCCTGACTTTC. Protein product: CATNRGISSGANVLTF.

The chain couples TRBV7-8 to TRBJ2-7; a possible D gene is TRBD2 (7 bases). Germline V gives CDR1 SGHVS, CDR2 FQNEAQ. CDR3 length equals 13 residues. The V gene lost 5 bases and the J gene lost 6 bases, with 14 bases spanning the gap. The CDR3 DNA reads TGTGCCAGCAGCAGACGGGGGGCTGTCGAGCAGTACTTC. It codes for CASSRRGAVEQYF.

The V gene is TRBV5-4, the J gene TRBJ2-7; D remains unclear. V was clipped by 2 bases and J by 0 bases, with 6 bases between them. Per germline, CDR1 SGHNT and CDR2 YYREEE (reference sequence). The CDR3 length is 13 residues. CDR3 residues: CASSFRSSYEQYF. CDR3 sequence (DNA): TGTGCCAGCAGCTTCAGAAGCTCCTACGAGCAGTACTTC.

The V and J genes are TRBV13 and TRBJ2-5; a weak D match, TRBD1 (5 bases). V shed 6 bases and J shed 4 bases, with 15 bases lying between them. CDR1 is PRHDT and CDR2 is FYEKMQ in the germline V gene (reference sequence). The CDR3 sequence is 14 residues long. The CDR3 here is CASRVRGDAETQYF. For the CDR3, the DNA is TGTGCCAGCAGAGTTAGGGGTGACGCAGAGACCCAGTACTTC.

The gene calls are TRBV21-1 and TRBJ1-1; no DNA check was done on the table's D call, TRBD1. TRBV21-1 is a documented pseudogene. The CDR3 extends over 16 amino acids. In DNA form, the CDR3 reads TGTGCCAGCAGCCCGCGTGAGACAGGGGGCCACACTGAAGCTTTCTTT. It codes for CASSPRETGGHTEAFF.

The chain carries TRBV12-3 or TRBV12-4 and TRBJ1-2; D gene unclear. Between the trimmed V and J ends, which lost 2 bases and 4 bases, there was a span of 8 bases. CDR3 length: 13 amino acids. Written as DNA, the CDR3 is TGTGCCAGCAGTTTATGGCGGCGCTATGGCTACACCTTC. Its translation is CASSLWRRYGYTF.

The CDR3 DNA reads TGTGCCAGCATGACAGGGTCGTTAGAAACTCGTGGCTACACCTTC. Its protein product is CASMTGSLETRGYTF. V gene TRBV28 combines with J gene TRBJ1-2, with 7 bases matching TRBD1. Germline V gene lookup returns CDR1 MDHEN and CDR2 SYDVKM. V lost 7 bases, J lost 7 bases, and 15 bases stayed unmatched. The CDR3 totals 15 residues.

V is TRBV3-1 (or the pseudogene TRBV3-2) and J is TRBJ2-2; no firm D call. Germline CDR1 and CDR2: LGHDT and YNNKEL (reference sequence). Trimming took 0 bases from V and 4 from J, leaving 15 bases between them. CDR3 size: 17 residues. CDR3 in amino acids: CASSQDRGFASTGELFF. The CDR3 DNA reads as TGTGCCAGCAGCCAAGATCGTGGTTTCGCCAGCACCGGGGAGCTGTTTTTT.

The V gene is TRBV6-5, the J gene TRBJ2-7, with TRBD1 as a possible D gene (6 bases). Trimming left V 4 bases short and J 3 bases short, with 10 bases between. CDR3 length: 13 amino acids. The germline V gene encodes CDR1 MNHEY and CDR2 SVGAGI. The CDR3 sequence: CASSLDRNYEQYF. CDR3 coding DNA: TGTGCCAGCAGTTTAGACAGGAACTACGAGCAGTACTTC.

This chain's CDR3 is CAPKWDRGPGQPQHF. In nucleotides, the CDR3 is TGTGCCCCCAAGTGGGACAGGGGGCCAGGTCAGCCCCAGCATTTT. J is TRBJ1-5 and V is TRBV21-1; whether TRBD1, the table's D call, matches the DNA was not checked. TRBV21-1 is reported as a pseudogene. The length of the CDR3 is 15 residues.

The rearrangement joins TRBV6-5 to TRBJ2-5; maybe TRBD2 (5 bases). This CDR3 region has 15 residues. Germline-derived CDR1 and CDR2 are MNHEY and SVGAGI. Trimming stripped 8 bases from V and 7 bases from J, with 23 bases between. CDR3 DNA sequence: TGTGCCAGCCGGCCGAGCGGCCCACGTTACGGGACCCAGTACTTC. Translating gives CASRPSGPRYGTQYF.

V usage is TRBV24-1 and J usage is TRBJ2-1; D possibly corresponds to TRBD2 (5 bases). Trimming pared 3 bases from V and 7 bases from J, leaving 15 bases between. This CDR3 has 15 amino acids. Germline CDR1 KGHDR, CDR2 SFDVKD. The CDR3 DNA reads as TGTGCCACCAGTGATCGACTCGGACGGAGGAATGAGCAGTTCTTC. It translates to CATSDRLGRRNEQFF.

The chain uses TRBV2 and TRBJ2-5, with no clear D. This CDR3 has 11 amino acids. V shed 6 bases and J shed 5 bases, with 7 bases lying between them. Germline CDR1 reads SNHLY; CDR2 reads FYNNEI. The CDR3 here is CASRSEETQYF. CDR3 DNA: TGTGCCAGCAGGAGTGAGGAGACCCAGTACTTC. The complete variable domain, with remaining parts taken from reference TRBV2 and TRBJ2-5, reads EPEVTQTPSHQVTQMGQEVILRCVPISNHLYFYWYRQILGQKVEFLVSFYNNEISEKSEIFDDQFSVERPDGSNFTLKIRSTKLEDSAMYFCASRSEETQYFGPGTRLLVL.

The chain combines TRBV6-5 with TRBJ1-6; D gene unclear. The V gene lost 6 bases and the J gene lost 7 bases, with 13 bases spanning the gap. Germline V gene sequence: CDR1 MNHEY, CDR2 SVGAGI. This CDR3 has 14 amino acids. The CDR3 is CASSPTFINSPLHF. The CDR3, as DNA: TGTGCCAGCAGCCCGACTTTCATAAATTCACCCCTCCACTTT.

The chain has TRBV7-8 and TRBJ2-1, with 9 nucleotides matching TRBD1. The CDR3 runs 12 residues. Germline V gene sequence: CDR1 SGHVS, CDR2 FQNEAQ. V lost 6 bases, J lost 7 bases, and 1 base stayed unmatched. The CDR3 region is CASRGTGNEQFF. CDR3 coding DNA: TGTGCCAGCAGAGGGACAGGGAATGAGCAGTTCTTC.